This T cell receptor beta chain came from a study of blood T cell repertoires in COVID-19. In the study overall: In each case, the material was cDNA or gDNA derived from T cells, B-cell-depleted T cells, or PBMCs.

Original processing methods: Estimation of nucleated cell counts relied on the amplification of reference gene primers. TCRdb keeps only in-frame clones here, not all; method: immunoSEQ multiplex PCR. The DNA gave D and trimming, while V, J and clone size come from that table. The sample shows 250,000 or so clones, 90% of them seen only once. Seattle's enrolled individuals joined amid active infection and were then monitored longitudinally. This CDR3 region has 13 residues. The V gene lost 6 bases and the J gene lost 3 bases, with 10 bases spanning the gap. Sequenced sample: peripheral blood. This sequence was found in a woman aged 60 to 75 with COVID-19, enrolled during active disease. The J gene is TRBJ2-3, the V gene TRBV12-3 or TRBV12-4; D perhaps matches TRBD1 (6 bases). Here the CDR3 reads CASRRGGTDTQYF. For the CDR3, the DNA is TGTGCCAGCAGACGAGGGGGAACAGATACGCAGTATTTT.